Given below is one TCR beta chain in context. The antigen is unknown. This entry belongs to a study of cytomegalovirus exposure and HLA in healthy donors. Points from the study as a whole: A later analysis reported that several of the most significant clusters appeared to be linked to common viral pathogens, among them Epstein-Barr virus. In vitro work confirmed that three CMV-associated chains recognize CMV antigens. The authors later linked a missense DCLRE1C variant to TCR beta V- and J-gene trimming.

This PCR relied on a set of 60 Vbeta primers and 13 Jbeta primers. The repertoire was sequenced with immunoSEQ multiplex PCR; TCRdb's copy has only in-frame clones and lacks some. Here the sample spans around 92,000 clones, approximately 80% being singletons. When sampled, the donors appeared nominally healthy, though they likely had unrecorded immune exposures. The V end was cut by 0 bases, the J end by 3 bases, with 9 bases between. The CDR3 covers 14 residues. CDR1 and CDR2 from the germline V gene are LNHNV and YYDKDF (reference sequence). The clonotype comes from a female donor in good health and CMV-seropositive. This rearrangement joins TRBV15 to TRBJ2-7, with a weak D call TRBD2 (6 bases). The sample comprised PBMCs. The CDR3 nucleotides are TGTGCCACCAGCAGAGATCTGACTAGCTACGAGCAGTACTTC. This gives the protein CATSRDLTSYEQYF.